A selection of T cell receptor beta chains follows, all from one sample in a study of blood T cell repertoires in COVID-19. Sequencing was performed with immunoSEQ multiplex PCR; in TCRdb, only in-frame clones are kept and a portion is missing. Among around 310,000 clones listed, 80% to 95% were seen once. Sequencing was done on a sample of peripheral blood. These TCRs come from a woman under 40 with COVID-19, enrolled during active disease. The CDR3 runs from the conserved cysteine through the conserved F or W. Each record gives: CDR3 length, D gene, J gene, clone size, V gene, CDR3 protein, CDR3 DNA. The D gene is left open where the match is weak. Size is stated for part of the rows, as once, few or many counts, or as a class when the clone is expanded.

length: 14; D: TRBD1; J: TRBJ1-4; size: once; V: TRBV2; CDR3: CASSQTGTNEKLFF; DNA: TGTGCCAGCAGTCAGACAGGGACTAATGAAAAACTGTTTTTT
length: 17; D: -; J: TRBJ1-4; size: few; V: TRBV5-8; CDR3: CASSLRLGDPTNEKLFF; DNA: TGTGCCAGCAGCTTGAGATTGGGAGATCCAACTAATGAAAAACTGTTTTTT
length: 14; D: TRBD2; J: TRBJ2-1; size: -; V: TRBV10-3; CDR3: CAIRVSGSTNEQFF; DNA: TGTGCCATCAGGGTTAGCGGGAGTACCAATGAGCAGTTCTTC
length: 15; D: TRBD1; J: TRBJ2-7; size: -; V: TRBV2; CDR3: CASSLGQGLTYEQYF; DNA: TGTGCCAGCAGTTTGGGACAGGGCCTGACCTACGAGCAGTACTTC
length: 16; D: -; J: TRBJ2-1; size: -; V: TRBV7-3; CDR3: CASSLTAQAISGEQFF; DNA: TGTGCCAGCAGCTTAACGGCGCAGGCGATCAGCGGTGAGCAGTTCTTC
length: 13; D: -; J: TRBJ1-1; size: -; V: TRBV15; CDR3: CATSRARDTEAFF; DNA: TGTGCCACCAGCAGAGCCAGGGACACTGAAGCTTTCTTT
length: 15; D: TRBD2; J: TRBJ2-7; size: few; V: TRBV5-6; CDR3: CASSPRRGAGDEQYF; DNA: TGTGCCAGCAGCCCGAGGCGGGGGGCTGGAGACGAGCAGTACTTC
length: 15; D: -; J: TRBJ2-1; size: -; V: TRBV11-2; CDR3: CASSLGRTEYNEQFF; DNA: TGTGCCAGCAGCTTAGGTCGGACAGAGTACAATGAGCAGTTCTTC
length: 15; D: TRBD1; J: TRBJ1-2; size: once; V: TRBV5-6; CDR3: CASSFPGQRTYGYTF; DNA: TGTGCCAGCAGCTTTCCGGGACAGAGAACTTATGGCTACACCTTC
length: 15; D: TRBD1; J: TRBJ2-1; size: -; V: TRBV9; CDR3: CASSVWTGGNNEQFF; DNA: TGTGCCAGCAGCGTCTGGACAGGGGGAAACAATGAGCAGTTCTTC
length: 12; D: TRBD1; J: TRBJ2-7; size: -; V: TRBV12-3/TRBV12-4; CDR3: CASSRTGVEQYF; DNA: TGTGCCAGCAGCCGTACAGGGGTCGAGCAGTACTTC
length: 14; D: TRBD1; J: TRBJ2-3; size: -; V: TRBV5-4; CDR3: CASSWGQSTDTQYF; DNA: TGTGCCAGCAGCTGGGGACAGAGCACAGATACGCAGTATTTT
length: 16; D: -; J: TRBJ2-1; size: once; V: TRBV21-1; CDR3: CASSMGLQNSYNEQFF; DNA: TGTGCCAGCAGCATGGGACTTCAAAACTCCTACAATGAGCAGTTCTTC
length: 15; D: TRBD1; J: TRBJ1-1; size: -; V: TRBV2; CDR3: CASSGGQGRNTEAFF; DNA: TGTGCCAGCAGCGGGGGACAGGGCCGAAACACTGAAGCTTTCTTT
length: 13; D: -; J: TRBJ1-5; size: -; V: TRBV11-2; CDR3: CASSLRGNQPQHF; DNA: TGTGCCAGCAGCCTGCGGGGCAATCAGCCCCAGCATTTT
length: 13; D: TRBD1; J: TRBJ2-3; size: -; V: TRBV29-1; CDR3: CSVGTGGGDTQYF; DNA: TGCAGCGTTGGGACAGGGGGTGGGGATACGCAGTATTTT
length: 15; D: TRBD1; J: TRBJ1-1; size: -; V: TRBV5-5; CDR3: CASSPSTGFNTEAFF; DNA: TGTGCCAGCAGCCCGTCGACAGGGTTCAACACTGAAGCTTTCTTT
length: 17; D: TRBD2; J: TRBJ2-1; size: -; V: TRBV19; CDR3: CASSRTVRAGGPHEQFF; DNA: TGTGCCAGTAGTCGGACGGTCCGGGCGGGAGGGCCCCATGAGCAGTTCTTC
length: 13; D: -; J: TRBJ1-2; size: -; V: TRBV14; CDR3: CASSQVWGVGYTF; DNA: TGTGCCAGCAGCCAAGTTTGGGGGGTTGGCTACACCTTC
length: 15; D: TRBD1; J: TRBJ1-4; size: -; V: TRBV5-1; CDR3: CASSLEGTGGRKLFF; DNA: TGCGCCAGCAGCTTGGAAGGGACAGGGGGAAGAAAACTGTTTTTT
length: 15; D: TRBD2; J: TRBJ2-1; size: -; V: TRBV4-1; CDR3: CASSERTSGNHEQFF; DNA: TGCGCCAGCAGCGAAAGGACTAGCGGGAACCATGAGCAGTTCTTC
length: 16; D: -; J: TRBJ2-3; size: -; V: TRBV5-6; CDR3: CASSLVEASRADTQYF; DNA: TGTGCCAGCAGCTTGGTGGAAGCGAGCAGGGCAGATACGCAGTATTTT
length: 13; D: -; J: TRBJ1-2; size: -; V: TRBV7-2; CDR3: CASSLEEQYGYTF; DNA: TGTGCCAGCAGCTTAGAGGAACAGTATGGCTACACCTTC
length: 16; D: TRBD1; J: TRBJ2-2; size: -; V: TRBV24-1; CDR3: CATSDLNPGGHGELFF; DNA: TGTGCCACCAGTGATTTAAACCCAGGGGGCCACGGGGAGCTGTTTTTT
length: 15; D: -; J: TRBJ2-3; size: once; V: TRBV28; CDR3: CASSRTLFSTDTQYF; DNA: TGTGCCAGCAGTAGGACTCTCTTTAGCACAGATACGCAGTATTTT
length: 12; D: TRBD2; J: TRBJ2-3; size: -; V: TRBV28; CDR3: CASSASGDPRYF; DNA: TGTGCCAGCAGCGCCAGCGGGGACCCCCGGTATTTT
length: 14; D: TRBD1; J: TRBJ2-1; size: -; V: TRBV2; CDR3: CASTRQGSYNEQFF; DNA: TGTGCCAGCACCCGACAGGGCTCCTACAATGAGCAGTTCTTC
length: 14; D: TRBD1; J: TRBJ2-2; size: -; V: TRBV5-1; CDR3: CASSFGQGGGELFF; DNA: TGCGCCAGCAGCTTTGGACAGGGGGGCGGGGAGCTGTTTTTT
length: 14; D: -; J: TRBJ1-2; size: -; V: TRBV6-5; CDR3: CASRQGRGDYGYTF; DNA: TGTGCCAGCAGGCAGGGACGGGGGGACTATGGCTACACCTTC
length: 15; D: TRBD1; J: TRBJ1-1; size: -; V: TRBV19; CDR3: CASRDRGLMNTEAFF; DNA: TGTGCCAGTAGGGACAGGGGACTTATGAACACTGAAGCTTTCTTT
length: 15; D: -; J: TRBJ1-5; size: -; V: TRBV25-1; CDR3: CASSEGGGAEQPQHF; DNA: TGTGCCAGCAGTGAAGGGGGGGGCGCAGAGCAGCCCCAGCATTTT
length: 13; D: -; J: TRBJ1-2; size: -; V: TRBV29-1; CDR3: CSVRQPTIYGYTF; DNA: TGCAGCGTTAGACAGCCAACAATCTATGGCTACACCTTC
length: 14; D: -; J: TRBJ1-2; size: -; V: TRBV30; CDR3: CAWRPNTSGYGYTF; DNA: TGTGCCTGGAGACCCAATACATCGGGGTACGGCTACACCTTC
length: 15; D: -; J: TRBJ2-1; size: -; V: TRBV6-2/TRBV6-3; CDR3: CASSLQTRDSPEQFF; DNA: TGTGCCAGCAGTTTACAAACTAGAGACTCCCCCGAGCAGTTCTTC
length: 16; D: TRBD1; J: TRBJ2-7; size: -; V: TRBV5-1; CDR3: CASSWTGQGTSYEQYF; DNA: TGCGCCAGCAGCTGGACAGGACAGGGGACGTCCTACGAGCAGTACTTC
length: 15; D: -; J: TRBJ1-2; size: -; V: TRBV5-6; CDR3: CASSFQAVPNYGYTF; DNA: TGTGCCAGCAGCTTTCAAGCGGTTCCTAACTATGGCTACACCTTC
length: 15; D: TRBD2; J: TRBJ2-3; size: -; V: TRBV7-9; CDR3: CASSFVREGTDTQYF; DNA: TGTGCCAGCAGCTTTGTCCGGGAGGGCACAGATACGCAGTATTTT
length: 14; D: -; J: TRBJ1-1; size: -; V: TRBV30; CDR3: CAWSRDLFLTEAFF; DNA: TGTGCCTGGAGCAGGGACTTGTTTCTCACTGAAGCTTTCTTT
length: 15; D: TRBD1; J: TRBJ1-1; size: -; V: TRBV10-3; CDR3: CAIRGRTGTNTEAFF; DNA: TGTGCCATCAGGGGCCGGACAGGGACAAACACTGAAGCTTTCTTT
length: 15; D: TRBD1; J: TRBJ1-1; size: -; V: TRBV6-5; CDR3: CASRAPDRGNTEAFF; DNA: TGTGCCAGCAGAGCTCCTGACAGGGGGAACACTGAAGCTTTCTTT
length: 13; D: -; J: TRBJ2-7; size: once; V: TRBV12-3/TRBV12-4; CDR3: CASSRLETYEQYF; DNA: TGTGCCAGCAGTCGACTAGAGACCTACGAGCAGTACTTC
length: 14; D: TRBD2; J: TRBJ2-1; size: -; V: TRBV7-2; CDR3: CASSLTLTSYEQFF; DNA: TGTGCCAGCAGCTTAACTCTGACTAGCTATGAGCAGTTCTTC
length: 16; D: -; J: TRBJ1-5; size: few; V: TRBV4-3; CDR3: CASSQEGGGNNQPQHF; DNA: TGCGCCAGCAGCCAAGAGGGCGGGGGAAATAATCAGCCCCAGCATTTT
length: 15; D: TRBD2; J: TRBJ2-7; size: -; V: TRBV28; CDR3: CASSLISGRAYEQYF; DNA: TGTGCCAGCAGTTTGATTAGCGGGAGGGCCTACGAGCAGTACTTC
length: 15; D: -; J: TRBJ2-7; size: -; V: TRBV5-1; CDR3: CASSPAADDGGQQYF; DNA: TGCGCCAGCAGCCCAGCCGCTGACGACGGCGGTCAGCAGTACTTC
length: 15; D: TRBD2; J: TRBJ2-5; size: -; V: TRBV2; CDR3: CASTPRLAGAKTQYF; DNA: TGTGCCAGCACCCCTCGACTAGCGGGAGCGAAGACCCAGTACTTC
length: 10; D: -; J: TRBJ2-3; size: -; V: TRBV27; CDR3: CASSFYLQYF; DNA: TGTGCCAGCAGTTTCTACCTCCAGTATTTT